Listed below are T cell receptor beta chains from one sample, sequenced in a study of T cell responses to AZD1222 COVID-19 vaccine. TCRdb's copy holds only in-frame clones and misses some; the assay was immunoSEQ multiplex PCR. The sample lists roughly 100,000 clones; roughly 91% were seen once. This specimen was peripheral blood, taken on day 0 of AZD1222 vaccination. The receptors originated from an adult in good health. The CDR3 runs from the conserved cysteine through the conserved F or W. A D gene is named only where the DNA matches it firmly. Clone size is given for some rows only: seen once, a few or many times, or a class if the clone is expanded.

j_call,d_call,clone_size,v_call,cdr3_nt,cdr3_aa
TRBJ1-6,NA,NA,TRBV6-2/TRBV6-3,TGTGCCAGCAGTTTTATCTCCTATAATTCACCCCTCCACTTT,CASSFISYNSPLHF
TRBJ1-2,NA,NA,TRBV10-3,TGTGCCATCAGTGAGGACAGAGTCTATGGCTACACCTTC,CAISEDRVYGYTF
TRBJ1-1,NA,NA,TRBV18,TGTGCCAGCTCCCGAAACTTTAACACTGAAGCTTTCTTT,CASSRNFNTEAFF
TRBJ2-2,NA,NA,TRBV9,TGTGCCAGCACCCCTACCTCCGGCGGGGAGCTGTTTTTT,CASTPTSGGELFF
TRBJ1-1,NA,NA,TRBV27,TGTGCCAGCAGTTTAACGCCATACGGAAACACTGAAGCTTTCTTT,CASSLTPYGNTEAFF
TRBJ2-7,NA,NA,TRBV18,TGTGCCAGCTCACCAACGGACAAGGACCACGAGCAGTACTTC,CASSPTDKDHEQYF
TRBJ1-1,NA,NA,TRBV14,TGTGCCAGCAGCCAAGAATTCGAGGGGGAAGCTTTCTTT,CASSQEFEGEAFF
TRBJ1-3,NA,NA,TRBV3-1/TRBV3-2,TGTGCCAGCAGCCCCGGGGCCAACTCTGGAAACACCATATATTTT,CASSPGANSGNTIYF
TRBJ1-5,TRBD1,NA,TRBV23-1,TGCGCCAGCAGTCCCACGGAGGGGGCTAATCAGCCCCAGCATTTT,CASSPTEGANQPQHF
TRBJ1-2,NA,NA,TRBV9,TGTGCCAGCACCCATGGGAGTGTGGACTATGGCTACACCTTC,CASTHGSVDYGYTF
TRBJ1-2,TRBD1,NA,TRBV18,TGTGCCAGCTCACCTCAGGGGGCTGAGTACGGCTACACCTTC,CASSPQGAEYGYTF
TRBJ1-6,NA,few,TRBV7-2,TGTGCCAGCAGCACATGGAACCCAGATTCACCCCTCCACTTT,CASSTWNPDSPLHF
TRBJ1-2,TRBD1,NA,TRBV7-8,TGTGCCAGCAGCTTAGCGCGGACAGGGGCGAAATCTAACTATGGCTACACCTTC,CASSLARTGAKSNYGYTF
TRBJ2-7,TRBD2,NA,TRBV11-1,TGTGCCAGCAGCTCCGGACTAGCGGTCTCCTACGAGCAGTACTTC,CASSSGLAVSYEQYF
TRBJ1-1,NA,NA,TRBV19,TGTGCCAGTACACACGGCAACATGAACACTGAAGCTTTCTTT,CASTHGNMNTEAFF
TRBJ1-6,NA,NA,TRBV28,TGTGCCAGCAGGGTAGGGGGTCTTGATTCACCCCTCCACTTT,CASRVGGLDSPLHF